Listed below are T cell receptor beta chains from one sample, sequenced in a study of T cells in localized non-small cell lung cancer. Sequencing used immunoSEQ multiplex PCR; TCRdb keeps in-frame clones, though not all of them. The table shows tens of thousands of clones, with around nine tenths occurring only once. The material was peripheral blood, obtained before any cancer treatment. The receptors come from a man between 35 and 75 years old with stage I squamous cell lung carcinoma. The CDR3 runs from the conserved cysteine through the conserved F or W. The order of the fields is J gene, clone size, D gene, V gene, CDR3 protein, CDR3 DNA. A D gene is named only where the DNA matches it firmly. Expanded clones get a size class; other rows say once, few or many, or leave the size out.

J gene: TRBJ1-4; clone size: .; D gene: .; V gene: TRBV29-1; CDR3 protein: CSARTESTNEKLFF; CDR3 DNA: TGCAGCGCCCGGACCGAGTCAACTAATGAAAAACTGTTTTTT
J gene: TRBJ2-7; clone size: once; D gene: .; V gene: TRBV5-6; CDR3 protein: CASSPRAGGYEQYF; CDR3 DNA: TGTGCCAGCAGCCCTCGGGCCGGAGGCTACGAGCAGTACTTC
J gene: TRBJ1-1; clone size: .; D gene: .; V gene: TRBV5-4; CDR3 protein: CASSGRDENTEAFF; CDR3 DNA: TGTGCCAGCAGCGGAAGGGACGAGAACACTGAAGCTTTCTTT
J gene: TRBJ2-7; clone size: .; D gene: .; V gene: TRBV19; CDR3 protein: CASSISGQGSYEQYF; CDR3 DNA: TGTGCCAGTAGTATAAGTGGGCAGGGCTCCTACGAGCAGTACTTC
J gene: TRBJ2-7; clone size: once; D gene: .; V gene: TRBV2; CDR3 protein: CASTTDSYEQYF; CDR3 DNA: TGTGCCAGCACCACGGACTCTTACGAGCAGTACTTC
J gene: TRBJ1-3; clone size: .; D gene: .; V gene: TRBV9; CDR3 protein: CASSVGVTGNTIYF; CDR3 DNA: TGTGCCAGCAGCGTCGGGGTTACTGGAAACACCATATATTTT
J gene: TRBJ1-3; clone size: few; D gene: .; V gene: TRBV7-2; CDR3 protein: CASSLDQGFGNTIYF; CDR3 DNA: TGTGCCAGCAGCTTAGATCAGGGTTTTGGAAACACCATATATTTT
J gene: TRBJ1-3; clone size: once; D gene: TRBD1; V gene: TRBV7-9; CDR3 protein: CASSTLQGWSGNTIYF; CDR3 DNA: TGTGCCAGCAGCACGCTACAGGGGTGGTCTGGAAACACCATATATTTT
J gene: TRBJ1-2; clone size: .; D gene: .; V gene: TRBV30; CDR3 protein: CAWSPTVYIGYTF; CDR3 DNA: TGTGCCTGGAGTCCGACCGTTTATATTGGCTACACCTTC
J gene: TRBJ2-1; clone size: .; D gene: .; V gene: TRBV9; CDR3 protein: CASSEGLLLYNEQFF; CDR3 DNA: TGTGCCAGCAGCGAGGGGCTTTTACTATACAATGAGCAGTTCTTC
J gene: TRBJ2-1; clone size: once; D gene: TRBD1; V gene: TRBV27; CDR3 protein: CASSLIWTGEGEQFF; CDR3 DNA: TGTGCCAGCAGTTTAATATGGACAGGGGAGGGTGAGCAGTTCTTC
J gene: TRBJ1-1; clone size: .; D gene: .; V gene: TRBV9; CDR3 protein: CASSKEGMNTEAFF; CDR3 DNA: TGTGCCAGCAGTAAGGAGGGGATGAACACTGAAGCTTTCTTT
J gene: TRBJ2-7; clone size: .; D gene: TRBD2; V gene: TRBV4-3; CDR3 protein: CASSQDWTSGAYEQYF; CDR3 DNA: TGCGCCAGCAGCCAAGATTGGACTAGCGGTGCCTACGAGCAGTACTTC
J gene: TRBJ1-3; clone size: .; D gene: .; V gene: TRBV4-1; CDR3 protein: CASSLRVTTLSYAVSGNTIYF; CDR3 DNA: TGCGCCAGCAGCCTCAGAGTCACCACCCTATCCTATGCCGTCTCTGGAAACACCATATATTTT
J gene: TRBJ2-7; clone size: .; D gene: TRBD1; V gene: TRBV11-2; CDR3 protein: CASSFGTGAFEQYF; CDR3 DNA: TGTGCCAGCAGCTTTGGGACAGGTGCGTTCGAGCAGTACTTC